These 20 T cell receptor beta chains share one sample of origin, sequenced in a study of blood T cell repertoires in COVID-19. Generated by immunoSEQ multiplex PCR, the TCRdb table keeps only in-frame clones and is missing some. The sample comprises about 260,000 clones, around 87% of which are singletons, and 2.3% rests with the top ten. The sample taken for sequencing was peripheral blood. Source of these receptors: a woman in her fifties or sixties with acute or convalescent COVID-19.

This sequence joins TRBV18 and TRBJ1-4; 7 bases fit TRBD1. J gave up 7 bases and V 3 bases, and 8 bases lay outside the gene matches. The CDR3 is 15 residues long. CDR1 and CDR2 (germline): KGHSH, LQKENI. In nucleotides, the CDR3 is TGTGCCAGCTCACCCTCCGGGACAGTTGGTGAAAAACTGTTTTTT. Its protein product is CASSPSGTVGEKLFF.

The genes are TRBV11-2 and TRBJ2-5; D is unclear. Germline CDR1 is SGHAT and CDR2 is FQNNGV. The CDR3 sequence is 12 residues long. The V end was cut by 0 bases, the J end by 5 bases, with 4 bases between. As DNA, the CDR3 is TGTGCCAGCAGCTTAGATCAGGAGACCCAGTACTTC. Translation gives CASSLDQETQYF.

J is TRBJ2-7 and V is TRBV28, with 9 positions matching TRBD2. The CDR3 sequence is 15 residues long. The V gene's germline CDR1 is MDHEN and CDR2 SYDVKM. With 0 bases clipped from V and 6 bases from J, the junction kept 6 bases outside the gene matches. CDR3 region: CASSLWTSGSTEQYF. The CDR3 DNA sequence: TGTGCCAGCAGTTTATGGACTAGCGGAAGTACCGAGCAGTACTTC.

The J gene is TRBJ2-1, the V gene TRBV27; 10 nucleotides agree with TRBD2. Germline V gene sequence: CDR1 MNHEY, CDR2 SMNVEV (reference sequence). This CDR3 is built from 17 residues. V trimming: 5 bases; J trimming: 0 bases; junction bases outside the gene matches: 7. The CDR3 bases are TGTGCCAGCAGTACTCGACTAGCGGGTCGCTCCTACAATGAGCAGTTCTTC. Translated, it gives CASSTRLAGRSYNEQFF.

This clone was recorded once. The gene calls are TRBV30 and TRBJ2-7, with 7 bases matching TRBD1. Germline-derived CDR1 and CDR2 are GTSNPN and SVGIG (reference sequence). The CDR3 is made up of 16 amino acids. The trim removed 0 bases at V and 0 bases at J, leaving 8 bases unmatched. CDR3: CAWSVPEQGLSYEQYF. For the CDR3, the DNA is TGTGCCTGGAGTGTTCCCGAACAGGGGCTCTCCTACGAGCAGTACTTC. Supplemented by reference TRBV30 and TRBJ2-7, the full variable domain reads SQTIHQWPATLVQPVGSPLSLECTVEGTSNPNLYWYRQAAGRGLQLLFYSVGIGQISSEVPQNLSASRPQDRQFILSSKKLLLSDSGFYLCAWSVPEQGLSYEQYFGPGTRLTVT.

CDR3 coding DNA: TGCGCCAGCAGTCGAGGGAGTCAGAATGAGCAGTTCTTC. It translates to CASSRGSQNEQFF. The rearrangement joins TRBV5-1 to TRBJ2-1; weak D call: TRBD2 (5 bases). The CDR3 is made up of 13 amino acids. CDR1 and CDR2 (germline): SGHRS, YFSETQ. Trimming removed 5 bases at V and 7 bases at J, with 13 bases between.

The CDR3 DNA reads as TGCGCCAGCAGCCAAGAAGGGTACAGGGCTGCGAACACCGGGGAGCTGTTTTTT. Translation: CASSQEGYRAANTGELFF. V gene TRBV4-1 combines with J gene TRBJ2-2; a possible D gene is TRBD1 (6 bases). Germline V gene sequence: CDR1 MGHRA, CDR2 YSYEKL. The V and J ends lost 0 bases and 0 bases respectively, with 14 bases between them. CDR3 length: 18 amino acids.

The V and J genes are TRBV5-1 and TRBJ2-3, with TRBD2 identical over 11 bases. V dropped 4 bases and J dropped 1; count of bases not matched to a gene: 11. CDR3 length: 18 residues. Germline CDR1 and CDR2: SGHRS and YFSETQ. The CDR3 DNA sequence: TGCGCCAGCAGCAAAGGACAGGAACTAGCGGGGGGCACAGATACGCAGTATTTT. It codes for CASSKGQELAGGTDTQYF.

The V gene is TRBV5-1, the J gene TRBJ2-7, with 10 bases aligning to TRBD2. Germline V CDR1 and CDR2: SGHRS, YFSETQ. V lost 1 base and J lost 4; bases outside the gene matches: 8. The CDR3 contains 16 residues. The DNA for the CDR3 is TGCGCCAGCAGCTTGTCTGTAACTAGCGGGACTTACGAGCAGTACTTC. Translation gives CASSLSVTSGTYEQYF.

The chain is built from TRBV19 and TRBJ2-1, with 9 bases identical to TRBD1. Germline-derived CDR1 and CDR2 are LNHDA and SQIVND (reference sequence). With V trimmed by 5 bases and J by 16 bases, 12 bases remained unmatched. The CDR3 length is 13 residues. DNA for the CDR3: TGTGCCAGTAGTTCACAACAGGGGGCGAATCGTTTCTTC. Its protein is CASSSQQGANRFF.

The chain carries TRBV7-2 and TRBJ1-5; perhaps TRBD1 as D (5 bases). Germline lookup yields CDR1 SGHTA and CDR2 FQGNSA. The CDR3 length is 15 residues. The V end lost 5 bases, the J end lost 1 base, and 12 bases lay between the germline ends. In DNA, the CDR3 is TGTGCCAGCAGCGAGAGGACACCAAGCAATCAGCCCCAGCATTTT. Translating gives CASSERTPSNQPQHF.

V and J are TRBV3-1 (or the pseudogene TRBV3-2) and TRBJ1-2; 8 nucleotides match TRBD1. The V segment lost 1 base and the J segment 7 bases; nucleotides outside the gene matches: 8. The germline V gene has CDR1 LGHDT and CDR2 YNNKEL (reference sequence). The CDR3 is made up of 15 amino acids. The CDR3 region has the DNA TGTGCCAGCAGCCAAGCGGCAGGGGGCGCTCTTGGCTACACCTTC. Translating gives CASSQAAGGALGYTF.

V gene TRBV5-6 combines with J gene TRBJ2-7, with 7 bases lining up with TRBD1. From germline, CDR1 is SGHDT and CDR2 YYEEEE. The CDR3 runs 15 residues. The V and J ends lost 1 base and 0 bases, in that order; junction bases with no gene match: 4. In DNA, the CDR3 is TGTGCCAGCAGCTTGACCCCAGGGGGCTCCTACGAGCAGTACTTC. As protein: CASSLTPGGSYEQYF.

The J gene is TRBJ2-1, the V gene TRBV24-1; 7 nucleotides agree with TRBD2. The trim removed 6 bases at V and 5 bases at J, leaving 15 bases unmatched. Germline-derived CDR1 and CDR2 are KGHDR and SFDVKD. CDR3 length equals 17 residues. The CDR3 reads CATSRSPGAGDNNEQFF. The CDR3 DNA reads TGTGCCACCAGTCGATCCCCCGGGGCGGGAGATAACAATGAGCAGTTCTTC.

This chain links TRBV27 with TRBJ1-2; 8 nucleotides align to TRBD1. Unmatched junction bases numbered 2, after V lost 2 bases and J lost 6 bases. The CDR3 totals 13 residues. Germline loops: CDR1 MNHEY, CDR2 SMNVEV (reference sequence). The CDR3, as DNA: TGTGCCAGCAGTTTAGGGACAGGTCATGGCTACACCTTC. Amino acid sequence: CASSLGTGHGYTF.

The chain is built from TRBV9 and TRBJ2-1; TRBD2 matches at 7 bases. The CDR3 is made up of 13 amino acids. CDR1 is SGDLS and CDR2 is YYNGEE in the germline V gene. The V gene end was trimmed by 0 bases and the J gene end by 6 bases; junction bases not matched to a gene: 0. CDR3 protein: CASSVGLANEQFF. The CDR3 nucleotides are TGTGCCAGCAGCGTAGGACTAGCCAATGAGCAGTTCTTC.

The chain recombines TRBV11-2 with TRBJ2-3; TRBD2 matches at 8 bases. The trim removed 5 bases at V and 6 bases at J, leaving 13 bases unmatched. The CDR3 totals 16 residues. From germline, CDR1 is SGHAT and CDR2 FQNNGV. This CDR3 is CASSHSSVAGSDTQYF. CDR3 DNA: TGTGCCAGCAGCCACTCTAGTGTAGCGGGATCGGATACGCAGTATTTT.

In DNA, the CDR3 is TGTGCCTGGAGGCGGACTAGCGGGACGCAGTATTTT. It codes for CAWRRTSGTQYF. The chain employs TRBV30 and TRBJ2-3; 11 nucleotides agree with TRBD2. V trimming: 3 bases; J trimming: 9 bases; junction bases outside the gene matches: 2. CDR1 GTSNPN and CDR2 SVGIG come from the germline V gene (reference sequence). The CDR3 has 12 amino acids.

The rearrangement uses TRBV27 and TRBJ2-2; D perhaps matches TRBD1 (5 bases). CDR1 is MNHEY and CDR2 is SMNVEV in the germline V gene (reference sequence). The CDR3 has 14 amino acids. V lost 5 bases and J lost 5, with 12 bases in between. In DNA form, the CDR3 reads TGTGCCAGCAGTCGAGCCAGGGTAACCGGGGAGCTGTTTTTT. Amino acids: CASSRARVTGELFF.

The rearrangement joins TRBV27 to TRBJ1-2; a weak D match, TRBD1 (6 bases). The germline gives CDR1 MNHEY, CDR2 SMNVEV (reference sequence). The CDR3 is 14 amino acids. Trimming removed 3 bases from V and 2 bases from J, with 10 bases in between. This chain's CDR3 is CASSFRGANYGYTF. DNA of the CDR3: TGTGCCAGCAGTTTCCGGGGGGCGAACTATGGCTACACCTTC.